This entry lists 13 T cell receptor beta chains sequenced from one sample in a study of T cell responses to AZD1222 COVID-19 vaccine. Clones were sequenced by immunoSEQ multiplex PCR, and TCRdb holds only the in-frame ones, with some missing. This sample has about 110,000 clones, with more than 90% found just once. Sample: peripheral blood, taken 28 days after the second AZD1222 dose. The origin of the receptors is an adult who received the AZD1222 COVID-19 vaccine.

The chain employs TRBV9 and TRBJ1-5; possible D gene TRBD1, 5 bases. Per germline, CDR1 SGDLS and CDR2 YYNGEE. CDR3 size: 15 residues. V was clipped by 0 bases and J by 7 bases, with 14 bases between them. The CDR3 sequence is CASSVAGLQGQPQHF. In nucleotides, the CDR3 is TGTGCCAGCAGCGTAGCAGGTCTCCAGGGACAGCCCCAGCATTTT.

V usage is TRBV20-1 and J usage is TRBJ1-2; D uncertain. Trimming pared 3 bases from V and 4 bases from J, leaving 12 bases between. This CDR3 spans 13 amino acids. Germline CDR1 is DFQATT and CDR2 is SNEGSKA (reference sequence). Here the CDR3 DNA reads TGCAGTGCTAGTACCCAACAGAGCTATGGCTACACCTTC. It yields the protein CSASTQQSYGYTF.

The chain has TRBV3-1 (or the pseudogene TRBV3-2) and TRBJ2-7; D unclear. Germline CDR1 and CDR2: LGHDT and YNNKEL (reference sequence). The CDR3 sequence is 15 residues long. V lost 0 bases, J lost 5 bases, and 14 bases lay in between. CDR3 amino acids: CASSQEGVSSHEQYF. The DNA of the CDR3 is TGTGCCAGCAGCCAAGAAGGTGTGAGTTCCCACGAGCAGTACTTC.

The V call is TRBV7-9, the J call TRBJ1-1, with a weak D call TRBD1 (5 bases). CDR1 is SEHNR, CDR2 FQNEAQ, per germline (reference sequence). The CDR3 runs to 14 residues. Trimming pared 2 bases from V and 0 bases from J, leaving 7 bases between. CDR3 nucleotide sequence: TGTGCCAGCAGCTTACCGGACATGAACACTGAAGCTTTCTTT. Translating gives CASSLPDMNTEAFF.

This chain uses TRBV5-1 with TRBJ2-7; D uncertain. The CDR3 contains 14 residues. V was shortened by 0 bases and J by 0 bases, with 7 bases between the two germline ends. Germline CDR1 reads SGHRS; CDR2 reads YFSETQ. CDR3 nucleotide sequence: TGCGCCAGCAGCTTGGAACAGCTCTCCTACGAGCAGTACTTC. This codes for CASSLEQLSYEQYF.

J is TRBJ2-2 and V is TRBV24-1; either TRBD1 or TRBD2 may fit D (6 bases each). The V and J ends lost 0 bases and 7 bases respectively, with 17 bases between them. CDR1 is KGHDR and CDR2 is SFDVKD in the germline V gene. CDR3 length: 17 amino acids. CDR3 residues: CATSDLPRGPRYGELFF. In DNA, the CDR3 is TGTGCCACCAGTGATTTGCCCCGGGGGCCAAGATACGGGGAGCTGTTTTTT.

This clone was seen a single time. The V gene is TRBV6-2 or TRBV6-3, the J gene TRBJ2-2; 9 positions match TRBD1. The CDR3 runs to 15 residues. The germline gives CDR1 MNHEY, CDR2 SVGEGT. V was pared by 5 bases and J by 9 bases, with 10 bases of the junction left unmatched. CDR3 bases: TGTGCCAGCAGTCAGGTCTCCGGGACAGGGCGGGAGCTGTTTTTT. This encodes CASSQVSGTGRELFF.

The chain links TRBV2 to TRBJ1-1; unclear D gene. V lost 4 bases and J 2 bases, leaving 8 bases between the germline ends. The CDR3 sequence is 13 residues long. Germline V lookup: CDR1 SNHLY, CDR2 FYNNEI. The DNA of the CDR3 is TGTGCCAGCAGTGTTGACCTCAACACTGAAGCTTTCTTT. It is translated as CASSVDLNTEAFF. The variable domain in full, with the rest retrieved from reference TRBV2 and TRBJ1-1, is EPEVTQTPSHQVTQMGQEVILRCVPISNHLYFYWYRQILGQKVEFLVSFYNNEISEKSEIFDDQFSVERPDGSNFTLKIRSTKLEDSAMYFCASSVDLNTEAFFGQGTRLTVV.

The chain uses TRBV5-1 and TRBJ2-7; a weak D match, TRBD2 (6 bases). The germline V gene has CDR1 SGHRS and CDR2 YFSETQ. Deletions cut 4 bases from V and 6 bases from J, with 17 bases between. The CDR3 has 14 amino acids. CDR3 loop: CASSPGASDLEQYF. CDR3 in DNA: TGCGCCAGCAGCCCCGGGGCTAGCGACCTCGAGCAGTACTTC.

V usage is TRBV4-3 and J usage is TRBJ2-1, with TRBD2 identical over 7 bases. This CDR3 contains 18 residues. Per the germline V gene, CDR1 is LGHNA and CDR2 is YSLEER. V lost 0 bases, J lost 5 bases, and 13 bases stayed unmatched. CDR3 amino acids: CASSQDLPRLAPHNEQFF. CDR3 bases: TGCGCCAGCAGCCAAGATCTCCCGCGACTAGCCCCCCACAATGAGCAGTTCTTC.

CDR3 sequence reads: CASSQGTGDGYTF. The CDR3 nucleotides read TGTGCCAGCTCACAAGGGACAGGGGATGGCTACACCTTC. The chain links TRBV18 to TRBJ1-2; TRBD1 agrees at 10 bases. Per the germline V gene, CDR1 is KGHSH and CDR2 is LQKENI. With V trimmed by 4 bases and J by 6 bases, 2 bases remained unmatched. The CDR3 spans 13 residues.

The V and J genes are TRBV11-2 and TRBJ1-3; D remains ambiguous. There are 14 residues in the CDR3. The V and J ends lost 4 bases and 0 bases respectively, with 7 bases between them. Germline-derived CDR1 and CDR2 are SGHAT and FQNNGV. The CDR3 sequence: CASSSVTSGNTIYF. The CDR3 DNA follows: TGTGCCAGCAGCTCTGTAACCTCTGGAAACACCATATATTTT.

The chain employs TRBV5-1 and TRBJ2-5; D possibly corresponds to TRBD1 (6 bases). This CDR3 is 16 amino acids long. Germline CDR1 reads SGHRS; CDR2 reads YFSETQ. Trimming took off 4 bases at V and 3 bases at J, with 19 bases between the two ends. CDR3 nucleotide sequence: TGCGCCAGCAGCCCGCGTGGTCTGGGGGCGGAAGAGACCCAGTACTTC. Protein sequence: CASSPRGLGAEETQYF.